The 7 T cell receptor beta chains given below trace back to one sample, sequenced in a study of cytomegalovirus exposure and HLA in healthy donors. It was with 60 Vbeta and 13 Jbeta primers that the PCR ran. Clones were read by immunoSEQ multiplex PCR, and TCRdb kept only the in-frame ones, dropping some. Here the sample spans around 150,000 clones, over 75% being singletons. Sequencing was performed on PBMCs. Receptor source: a man aged 35-49 years in good health and CMV-seronegative.

CDR3 DNA: TGTGCCAGCAGGGCGTCCGGGACAGACACCTACGAGCAGTACTTC. Amino acid sequence: CASRASGTDTYEQYF. The V call is TRBV2, the J call TRBJ2-5; TRBD1 matches at 7 bases. The DNA end is a closer match to TRBJ2-7, so the J assignment may be wrong. CDR1 and CDR2 (germline): SNHLY, FYNNEI. The CDR3 totals 15 residues.

This chain connects TRBV11-2 to TRBJ2-4, with 7 nucleotides matching TRBD2. The CDR3 consists of 15 residues. Germline loops: CDR1 SGHAT, CDR2 FQNNGV. J was trimmed by 8 bases and V by 1 base; bases with no gene match: 8. CDR3 DNA sequence: TGTGCCAGCAGCTTAGCTGGCGGGAGCGGTTACATTCAGTACTTC. It specifies CASSLAGGSGYIQYF.

The chain recombines TRBV27 with TRBJ2-5; no firm D call. The assigned J gene may be wrong: the sequence end matches TRBJ2-7 better. Germline lookup yields CDR1 MNHEY and CDR2 SMNVEV (reference sequence). CDR3 length: 13 amino acids. The CDR3, as DNA: TGTGCCAGCAGTTTATCCCCATTCTACGAGCAGTACTTC. Protein product: CASSLSPFYEQYF.

This clone turned up a few times. The chain recombines TRBV6-5 with TRBJ2-5; 9 bases are a match to TRBD2. Per germline, CDR1 MNHEY and CDR2 SVGAGI. The CDR3 is 16 residues long. The J segment lost 5 bases and the V segment lost 0 bases, leaving 7 bases of the junction unmatched. The CDR3 here is CASSYSGLASSETQYF. As DNA, the CDR3 is TGTGCCAGCAGTTACTCGGGACTAGCATCTTCGGAGACCCAGTACTTC.

CDR3 region: CSAGTSNYGYTF. Here the CDR3 DNA reads TGCAGCGCAGGGACATCAAACTATGGCTACACCTTC. The chain carries TRBV29-1 and TRBJ1-2, with D possibly matching TRBD1 (6 bases). V was cut by 7 bases and J by 2 bases, with 11 bases left in between. The CDR3 totals 12 residues. Germline CDR1 and CDR2: SQVTM and ANQGSEA.

The V gene is TRBV6-1, the J gene TRBJ1-2; possible D gene TRBD1, 5 bases. With 3 bases removed from V and 4 bases from J, the gap between germline ends came to 15 bases. The germline V gene has CDR1 MNHNS and CDR2 SASEGT. The CDR3 runs 15 residues. DNA of the CDR3: TGTGCCAGCAGTGAGGGGGGACGGGAGGTCTATGGCTACACCTTC. Translation: CASSEGGREVYGYTF.

The chain carries TRBV27 and TRBJ2-5, with 11 bases identical to TRBD2. This CDR3 contains 14 residues. CDR1 MNHEY and CDR2 SMNVEV come from the germline V gene (reference sequence). The trim removed 5 bases at V and 5 bases at J, leaving 4 bases unmatched. CDR3 in amino acids: CASSLLAGGETQYF. DNA of the CDR3: TGTGCCAGCAGTCTTTTAGCGGGAGGGGAGACCCAGTACTTC.